These 10 T cell receptor beta chains came from one sample sequenced in a study of T cells expressing NK-cell markers. TCRdb re-called the 5' RACE reads and shows each CDR3 protein once, DNA omitted. The table for this sample gives about 260,000 distinct CDR3 sequences. Sequenced sample: blood T cells: a sorted CD56 or NKG2C T cell subset, CD4+ or CD8+ T cells, or bulk PBMC T cells (not recorded which). These receptors were collected from a young man in good health.

The chain is built from TRBV20-1 and TRBJ2-3; the TCRdb call, TRBD1, lacks DNA for checking. Germline lookup yields CDR1 DFQATT and CDR2 SNEGSKA (reference sequence). The CDR3 loop spans 16 amino acids. CDR3: CSATAGDRHSTDTQYF.

The V call is TRBV6-5, the J call TRBJ2-1; the D gene TCRdb calls, TRBD2, cannot be checked with no DNA. Germline CDR1 is MNHEY and CDR2 is SVGAGI. This CDR3 has 20 residues. The CDR3 loop reads CASRLSTGGGLAGIYNEQFF.

The gene calls are TRBV6-5 and TRBJ2-4; the TCRdb call, TRBD1, lacks DNA for checking. CDR1 and CDR2 from the germline V gene are MNHEY and SVGAGI. This CDR3 is 16 amino acids long. The CDR3 protein is CASSYSGPGTGGKQYF.

This sequence joins TRBV18 and TRBJ1-4; TCRdb proposes TRBD1, but this gene call is untestable without DNA. Germline CDR1 reads KGHSH; CDR2 reads LQKENI. This CDR3 is built from 12 residues. The chain's CDR3 is CASSPGNEKLFF.

The V gene is TRBV20-1, the J gene TRBJ1-2; the TRBD1 assignment by TCRdb is unverifiable without DNA. From germline, CDR1 is DFQATT and CDR2 SNEGSKA (reference sequence). The CDR3 totals 15 residues. CDR3 sequence: CSATKPLQGHYGYTF.

CDR3 protein: CSARDHRGQGQETQYF. The rearrangement links TRBV20-1 to TRBJ2-5; TCRdb's D call of TRBD1 is untestable without DNA. This CDR3 is built from 16 residues. Germline CDR1 reads DFQATT; CDR2 reads SNEGSKA (reference sequence).

The chain carries TRBV5-4 and TRBJ1-1; TCRdb designates TRBD1, a call that cannot be tested without DNA. The CDR3 sequence is 18 residues long. CDR1 SGHNT and CDR2 YYREEE come from the germline V gene (reference sequence). Here the CDR3 reads CASSIRVRRMPRDTEAFF.

The chain has TRBV11-3 and TRBJ2-2; the D call from TCRdb, TRBD2, cannot be confirmed without DNA. Germline CDR1 is SGHNT and CDR2 is YENEEA. The CDR3 contains 17 residues. CDR3 region: CASSRMTSGARTGELFF.

The V call is TRBV28, the J call TRBJ1-2; there is no DNA to check the TCRdb D call of TRBD1. CDR3 length: 11 residues. Germline values: CDR1 MDHEN, CDR2 SYDVKM. The CDR3 protein is CASSPRDGYTF.

The chain uses TRBV7-8 and TRBJ2-2; the D call from TCRdb, TRBD2, cannot be confirmed without DNA. CDR1 and CDR2 from the germline V gene are SGHVS and FQNEAQ. The CDR3 extends over 18 amino acids. CDR3 loop: CASRPRTSGRAVTGELFF.